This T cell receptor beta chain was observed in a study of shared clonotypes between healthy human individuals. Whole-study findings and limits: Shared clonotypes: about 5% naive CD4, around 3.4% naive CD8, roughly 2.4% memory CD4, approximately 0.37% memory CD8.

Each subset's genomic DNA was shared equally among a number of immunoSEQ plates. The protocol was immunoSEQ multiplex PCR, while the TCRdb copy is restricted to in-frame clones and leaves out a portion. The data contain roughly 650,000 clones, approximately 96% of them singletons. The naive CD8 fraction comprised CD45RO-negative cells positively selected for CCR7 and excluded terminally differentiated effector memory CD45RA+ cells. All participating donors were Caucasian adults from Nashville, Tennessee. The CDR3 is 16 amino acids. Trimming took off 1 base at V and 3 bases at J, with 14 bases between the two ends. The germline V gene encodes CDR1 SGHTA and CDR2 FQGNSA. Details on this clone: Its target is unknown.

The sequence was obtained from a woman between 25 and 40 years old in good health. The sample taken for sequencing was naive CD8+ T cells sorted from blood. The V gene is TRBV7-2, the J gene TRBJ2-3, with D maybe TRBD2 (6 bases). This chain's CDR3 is CASSLEVLASTDTQYF. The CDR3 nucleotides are TGTGCCAGCAGCTTAGAAGTTCTAGCGAGTACAGATACGCAGTATTTT.